This is a list of T cell receptor beta chains from one sample in a study of shared clonotypes between healthy human individuals. Sequenced by immunoSEQ multiplex PCR; TCRdb stores in-frame clones only, minus some. There are over 2 million clones in the sample; about 95% occur only once, and around 1.1% lies in the top ten. Sequencing was performed on naive CD8+ T cells sorted from blood. All receptors derive from a man in his late teens or twenties in good health. Both conserved end residues are part of each CDR3. A D gene is named only where the DNA matches it firmly. Clone size appears in some rows only: once, few, many, or a class for an expanded clone.

clone size	D gene	J gene	V gene	CDR3 DNA	CDR3 protein
.	.	TRBJ1-2	TRBV2	TGTGCCAGCAGTGATTCGGGGGCTAACTATGGCTACACCTTC	CASSDSGANYGYTF
.	TRBD1	TRBJ2-1	TRBV7-9	TGTGCCAGCAGCTTTGTGGGACAGGGGGCGTACAATGAGCAGTTCTTC	CASSFVGQGAYNEQFF
once	TRBD1	TRBJ1-2	TRBV9	TGTGCCAGCAGCACCCGGACAGGGAGCGGCTACACCTTC	CASSTRTGSGYTF
once	.	TRBJ2-3	TRBV6-5	TGTGCCAGCAGCCGCGACAGCTCGGACACAGATACGCAGTATTTT	CASSRDSSDTDTQYF
.	TRBD1	TRBJ2-7	TRBV11-2	TGTGCCAGCAGCTTAGATCGGGGACAGGGAGAGATGGACGAGCAGTACTTC	CASSLDRGQGEMDEQYF
.	.	TRBJ2-7	TRBV19	TGTGCCAGTAGTGGGGAGGAGGGAAAACCCCCCTACGAGCAGTACTTC	CASSGEEGKPPYEQYF
.	TRBD1	TRBJ2-1	TRBV27	TGTGCCAGCAGTTTATTGGCCGGACAGGGTGGGTCCTACAATGAGCAGTTCTTC	CASSLLAGQGGSYNEQFF
.	.	TRBJ2-2	TRBV6-5	TGTGCCAGCAGTTATCCAGGGCCAATCGGGGAGCTGTTTTTT	CASSYPGPIGELFF
.	.	TRBJ2-2	TRBV10-2	TGCGCCAGCCACTCCTCAGGTGGAGCTGCGTCAGAGCTGTTTTTT	CASHSSGGAASELFF
.	.	TRBJ2-5	TRBV7-9	TGTGCCAGCAGCCGCATGGCTTCCGAGGTGGAGACCCAGTACTTC	CASSRMASEVETQYF
.	TRBD2	TRBJ2-1	TRBV6-5	TGTGCCAGCAGTTACTCTCGCGGGGGGACCTACAATGAGCAGTTCTTC	CASSYSRGGTYNEQFF
.	.	TRBJ1-1	TRBV27	TGTGCCAGCAGCTACTTCCGGGGGGAAACTGAAGCTTTCTTT	CASSYFRGETEAFF
few	.	TRBJ1-2	TRBV4-1	TGCGCCAGCAGCCAAGGGGTTCCAGGGAGCTACACCTTC	CASSQGVPGSYTF
once	.	TRBJ1-2	TRBV27	TGTGCCAGCAGTTTAACCCACGGTCATGGCTACACCTTC	CASSLTHGHGYTF
.	.	TRBJ1-6	TRBV6-5	TGTGCCAGCAGTTACTCGGAGGGGCTGTCACCCCTCCACTTT	CASSYSEGLSPLHF
.	.	TRBJ2-7	TRBV7-9	TGTGCCAGCAGCTTAGTGTCTGTCGGGGTTGCCTACGAGCAGTACTTC	CASSLVSVGVAYEQYF
.	TRBD1	TRBJ1-5	TRBV4-1	TGCGCCAGCAGCCATTTAGGGACAGGTTCCTTTCAGCCCCAGCATTTT	CASSHLGTGSFQPQHF
.	.	TRBJ1-2	TRBV7-2	TGTGCCAGCAGCCCAGCGGAGTTCTATGGCTACACCTTC	CASSPAEFYGYTF
.	.	TRBJ1-6	TRBV27	TGTGCCAGCAGTCCTCGCACCAACGGGTCACCCCTCCACTTT	CASSPRTNGSPLHF
once	TRBD1	TRBJ2-2	TRBV6-6	TGTGCCAGCAGCCAGGGACAGGGAGGGGGAACCGGGGAGCTGTTTTTT	CASSQGQGGGTGELFF
once	.	TRBJ2-7	TRBV9	TGTGCCAGCAGCGTAGGGCTAGCTTACGAGCAGTACTTC	CASSVGLAYEQYF
.	TRBD1	TRBJ2-7	TRBV2	TGTGCCAGCAGGTCCGGGACAGAGCCCTTCTCGGGCGAGCAGTACTTC	CASRSGTEPFSGEQYF
.	TRBD1	TRBJ2-2	TRBV30	TGTGCCTGGAGTGGACCGGGACAGGAAACGAACACCGGGGAGCTGTTTTTT	CAWSGPGQETNTGELFF
.	TRBD1	TRBJ2-7	TRBV13	TGTGCCAGCAGCGGTGGGACAGGGGGTTCCTACGAGCAGTACTTC	CASSGGTGGSYEQYF
.	TRBD1	TRBJ2-3	TRBV10-3	TGTGCCATCAGTGAGTCTCAGGGGGGCACAGATACGCAGTATTTT	CAISESQGGTDTQYF
.	TRBD1	TRBJ1-2	TRBV2	TGTGCCAGCAGTGAAGCGGTCGATCCGGGACAGCGATATGGCTACACCTTC	CASSEAVDPGQRYGYTF
.	.	TRBJ2-5	TRBV27	TGTGCCAGCTCCCCTTGGGGACAAGAGACCCAGTACTTC	CASSPWGQETQYF